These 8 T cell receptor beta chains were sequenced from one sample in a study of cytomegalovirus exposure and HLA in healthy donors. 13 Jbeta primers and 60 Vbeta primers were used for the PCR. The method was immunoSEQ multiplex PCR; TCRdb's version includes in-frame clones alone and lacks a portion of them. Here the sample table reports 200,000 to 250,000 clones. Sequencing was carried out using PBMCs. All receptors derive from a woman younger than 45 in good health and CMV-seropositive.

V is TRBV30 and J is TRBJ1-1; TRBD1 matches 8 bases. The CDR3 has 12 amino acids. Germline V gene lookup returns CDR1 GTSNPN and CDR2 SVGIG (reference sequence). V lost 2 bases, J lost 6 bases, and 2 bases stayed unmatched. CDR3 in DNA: TGTGCCTGGAGTTCGGGACAGGCTGAAGCTTTCTTT. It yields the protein CAWSSGQAEAFF.

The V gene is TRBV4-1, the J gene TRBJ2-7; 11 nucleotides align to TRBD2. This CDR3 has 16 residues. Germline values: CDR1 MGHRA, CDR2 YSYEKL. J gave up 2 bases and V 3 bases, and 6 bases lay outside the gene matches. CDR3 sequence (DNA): TGCGCCAGCAGCCACTTAGCGGGAGGGGTAACCTACGAGCAGTACTTC. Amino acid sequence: CASSHLAGGVTYEQYF.

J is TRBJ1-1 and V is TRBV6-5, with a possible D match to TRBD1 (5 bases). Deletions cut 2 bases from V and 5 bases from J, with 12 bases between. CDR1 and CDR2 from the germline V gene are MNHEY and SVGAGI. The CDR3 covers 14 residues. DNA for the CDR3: TGTGCCAGCAGTTACGGGCAGGGTAGGACTGAAGCTTTCTTT. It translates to CASSYGQGRTEAFF.

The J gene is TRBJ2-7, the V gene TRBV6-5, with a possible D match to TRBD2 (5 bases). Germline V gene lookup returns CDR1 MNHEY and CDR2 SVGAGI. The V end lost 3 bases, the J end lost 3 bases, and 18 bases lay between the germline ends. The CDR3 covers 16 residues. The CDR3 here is CASSYGLGSLGYEQYF. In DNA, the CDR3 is TGTGCCAGCAGTTATGGTCTGGGGAGTTTGGGCTACGAGCAGTACTTC.

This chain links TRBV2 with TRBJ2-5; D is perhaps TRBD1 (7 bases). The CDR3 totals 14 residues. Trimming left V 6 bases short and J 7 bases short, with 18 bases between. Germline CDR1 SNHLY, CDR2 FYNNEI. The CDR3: CASRGTVNGGTQYF. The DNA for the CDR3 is TGTGCCAGCAGGGGGACAGTCAACGGGGGGACCCAGTACTTC.

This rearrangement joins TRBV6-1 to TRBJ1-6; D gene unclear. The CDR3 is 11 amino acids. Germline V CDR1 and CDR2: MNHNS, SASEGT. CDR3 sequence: CGGGANSPLHF. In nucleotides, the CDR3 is TGTGGTGGAGGCGCGAATTCACCCCTCCACTTT.

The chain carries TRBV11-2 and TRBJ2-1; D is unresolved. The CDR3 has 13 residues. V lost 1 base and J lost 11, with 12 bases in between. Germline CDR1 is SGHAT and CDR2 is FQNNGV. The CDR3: CASSLVLAGKQFF. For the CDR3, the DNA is TGTGCCAGCAGCTTAGTCTTGGCAGGTAAGCAGTTCTTC.

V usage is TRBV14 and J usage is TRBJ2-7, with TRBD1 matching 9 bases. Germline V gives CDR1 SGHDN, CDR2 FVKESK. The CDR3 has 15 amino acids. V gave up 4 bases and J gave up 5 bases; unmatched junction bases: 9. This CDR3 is CASSPLNYRGHEQYF. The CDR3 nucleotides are TGTGCCAGCAGCCCACTCAATTACAGGGGGCACGAGCAGTACTTC. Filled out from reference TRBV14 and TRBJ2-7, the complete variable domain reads EAGVTQFPSHSVIEKGQTVTLRCDPISGHDNLYWYRRVMGKEIKFLLHFVKESKQDESGMPNNRFLAERTGGTYSTLKVQPAELEDSGVYFCASSPLNYRGHEQYFGPGTRLTVT.